This T cell receptor beta chain is drawn from a study of T cells after yellow fever vaccination. This clonotype was seen repeatedly, ten times or more. CDR3 length: 15 amino acids. Germline V gene data show CDR1 as KGHSH and CDR2 as LQKENI. Trimming cost V 4 bases and J 1 base; bases outside gene matches: 4. 5'RACE template switching produced TCR cDNA carrying a universal primer site and UMIs. TCRdb recomputed calls from the 5' RACE reads with MiXCR, one row per CDR3 protein. The table lists tens of thousands of distinct CDR3 sequences, about 7% of them singletons, with approximately 34% in the top ten.

This chain joins TRBV18 and TRBJ1-1; 9 bases match TRBD1. The sequences come from CD8+ T cells sorted from PBMCs, collected 15 days after the yellow fever booster vaccination. The TCR was taken from a man aged 30-40 years who received the YFV17D yellow fever vaccine. The CDR3 is CASSHRTGANTEAFF. CDR3 nucleotide sequence: TGTGCCAGCTCACATAGGACAGGGGCGAACACTGAAGCTTTCTTT.